This is a list of T cell receptor beta chains from one sample in a study of cytomegalovirus exposure and HLA in healthy donors. Produced via immunoSEQ multiplex PCR; TCRdb's table is partial and in-frame only. The sample lists about 200,000 clones; about 91% were seen once. The sequenced material came from PBMCs. The receptors shown here come from a woman aged 18 to 35 in good health and CMV-seronegative. The CDR3 runs from the conserved cysteine through the conserved F or W. D genes are given only for firm matches. Clone sizes are given selectively: once, few, many, or a class where the clone is expanded.

v_call	clone_size	j_call	d_call	cdr3_aa	cdr3_nt
TRBV7-3	NA	TRBJ2-3	TRBD2	CASSRGDTDTQYF	TGTGCCAGCAGCCGGGGGGACACAGATACGCAGTATTTT
TRBV5-1	once	TRBJ2-1	NA	CASSLASALINEQFF	TGCGCCAGCAGCTTGGCAAGCGCATTGATCAATGAGCAGTTCTTC
TRBV9	NA	TRBJ2-5	NA	CASSVEAAREETQYF	TGTGCCAGCAGCGTAGAGGCAGCGAGGGAAGAGACCCAGTACTTC
TRBV6-5	NA	TRBJ2-7	TRBD1	CATMTGPYEQYF	TGTGCCACCATGACAGGGCCCTACGAGCAGTACTTC
TRBV7-9	NA	TRBJ2-3	TRBD2	CASSPAASGSPADTDTQYF	TGTGCCAGCAGTCCAGCGGCTAGCGGGAGTCCTGCCGACACAGATACGCAGTATTTT
TRBV29-1	NA	TRBJ2-1	NA	CSVVQGRGNEQFF	TGCAGCGTTGTACAGGGAAGGGGGAATGAGCAGTTCTTC
TRBV19	NA	TRBJ2-5	TRBD1	CASSRQGVQETQYF	TGTGCCAGTAGTAGACAGGGGGTCCAAGAGACCCAGTACTTC
TRBV6-5	NA	TRBJ1-1	NA	CASSYIAQNTEAFF	TGTGCCAGCAGTTATATAGCCCAAAACACTGAAGCTTTCTTT
TRBV7-4	few	TRBJ1-2	NA	CASSLEWAAFF	TGTGCCAGCAGCTTAGAGTGGGCAGCCTTCTTC
TRBV2	NA	TRBJ2-1	TRBD2	CASFGSGRDEQFF	TGTGCCAGCTTTGGTAGCGGGAGGGATGAGCAGTTCTTC
TRBV28	NA	TRBJ1-5	NA	CASSSRTGSYQPQHF	TGTGCCAGCAGTTCACGAACTGGTAGTTATCAGCCCCAGCATTTT
TRBV4-2	few	TRBJ2-7	TRBD2	CASSQGLAGAYEQYF	TGTGCCAGCAGCCAAGGACTAGCGGGAGCCTACGAGCAGTACTTC
TRBV2	NA	TRBJ2-3	TRBD2	CASRGLAGGNTDTQYF	TGTGCCAGCAGAGGACTAGCGGGAGGGAATACAGATACGCAGTATTTT
TRBV6-5	NA	TRBJ2-2	TRBD2	CASSYSGGGTGELFF	TGTGCCAGCAGTTACTCTGGGGGGGGCACCGGGGAGCTGTTTTTT
TRBV5-6	NA	TRBJ1-1	TRBD1	CASNPLGQTNTEAFF	TGTGCCAGCAACCCTCTGGGACAGACGAACACTGAAGCTTTCTTT
TRBV2	NA	TRBJ2-3	NA	CASSSGIAEDTQYF	TGTGCCAGCAGTTCCGGAATAGCAGAAGATACGCAGTATTTT
TRBV4-2	NA	TRBJ2-1	TRBD2	CASSAGLEYNEQFF	TGTGCCAGCAGCGCGGGACTAGAGTACAATGAGCAGTTCTTC
TRBV7-9	NA	TRBJ2-5	NA	CASSGHLSEAQETQYF	TGTGCCAGCAGCGGACACTTGTCAGAGGCCCAAGAGACCCAGTACTTC
TRBV11-2	NA	TRBJ1-5	NA	CASSSAGSQPQHF	TGTGCCAGCAGCTCCGCGGGGAGTCAGCCCCAGCATTTT
TRBV27	NA	TRBJ1-5	NA	CASSLRVGNQPQHF	TGTGCCAGCAGTTTGAGGGTAGGCAATCAGCCCCAGCATTTT
TRBV27	NA	TRBJ2-7	TRBD1	CASSEGQNSYEQYF	TGTGCCAGCAGTGAGGGACAGAACTCCTACGAGCAGTACTTC
TRBV9	NA	TRBJ2-5	TRBD2	CASSVASGRTQESQYF	TGTGCCAGCAGCGTAGCAAGCGGGAGGACCCAAGAGTCCCAGTACTTC
TRBV5-4	NA	TRBJ2-5	TRBD2	CASSFELAEETQYF	TGTGCCAGCAGCTTTGAACTAGCGGAAGAGACCCAGTACTTC
TRBV5-6	once	TRBJ1-1	NA	CASSYGGTEAFF	TGTGCCAGCAGCTACGGGGGGACTGAAGCTTTCTTT
TRBV5-1	NA	TRBJ1-4	TRBD1	CASSLGQTGENEKLFF	TGCGCCAGCAGCTTGGGCCAGACAGGGGAGAATGAAAAACTGTTTTTT
TRBV15	NA	TRBJ2-7	TRBD2	CATSRLRTSGYEQYF	TGTGCCACCAGCAGACTCAGGACTAGCGGATACGAGCAGTACTTC
TRBV4-1	once	TRBJ1-2	TRBD1	CASSHPRQGSNYGYTF	TGCGCCAGCAGCCACCCCAGACAGGGGAGTAACTATGGCTACACCTTC
TRBV11-2	NA	TRBJ2-7	TRBD2	CASSSFSGGYEQYF	TGTGCCAGCAGCTCCTTTTCGGGAGGCTACGAGCAGTACTTC
TRBV6-1	NA	TRBJ2-1	TRBD1	CASSNRQGADEQFF	TGTGCCAGCAGTAATAGACAGGGGGCAGATGAGCAGTTCTTC